The rows below give T cell receptor beta chains drawn from one sample of a study of blood T cell repertoires in COVID-19. Libraries were prepared by immunoSEQ multiplex PCR; TCRdb keeps only in-frame clonotypes and omits some of them. The sample carries about 500,000 clones, about 85% recorded once. Input material: PBMCs or T cells enriched from blood (not recorded which). The source is a woman aged 18-29 years who had recovered from COVID-19. Both conserved end residues are part of each CDR3. Each record gives: V gene, D gene, J gene, clone size, CDR3 protein, CDR3 DNA. A D gene is named only where the DNA matches it firmly. Expanded clones are given a class, and other clones once, few, many or no size at all.

>TRBV27|.|TRBJ1-2|once
CASAGSGYGYTF
TGTGCCAGCGCGGGGTCTGGCTATGGCTACACCTTC
>TRBV9|TRBD1|TRBJ2-5|.
CASSVGTGGSETQYF
TGTGCCAGCAGCGTCGGGACAGGGGGCTCGGAGACCCAGTACTTC
>TRBV6-5|TRBD1|TRBJ1-1|.
CASSYRGRWTEAFF
TGTGCCAGCAGTTACAGGGGGCGGTGGACTGAAGCTTTCTTT
>TRBV2|.|TRBJ1-2|.
CASIRREGLATNYGYTF
TGTGCCTCCATTAGGAGGGAGGGTCTAGCAACTAACTATGGCTACACCTTC
>TRBV28|.|TRBJ2-3|.
CASSFSGTDTQYF
TGTGCCAGCAGTTTTAGTGGCACAGATACGCAGTATTTT
>TRBV20-1|TRBD1|TRBJ2-5|few
CSASATGAETQYF
TGCAGTGCTAGTGCGACAGGGGCAGAGACCCAGTACTTC
>TRBV5-6|TRBD1|TRBJ1-2|.
CASSYWDSGTYF
TGTGCCAGCAGCTACTGGGACAGCGGAACGTACTTC
>TRBV5-4|.|TRBJ2-3|.
CASSQDSFTDTQYF
TGTGCCAGCAGCCAGGACAGTTTCACAGATACGCAGTATTTT
>TRBV5-4|.|TRBJ1-1|.
CASGGELTEAFF
TGTGCCAGCGGAGGAGAACTCACTGAAGCTTTCTTT
>TRBV5-4|.|TRBJ1-6|.
CASSLIQGGSPLHF
TGTGCCAGCAGCTTAATACAGGGCGGTTCACCCCTCCACTTT
>TRBV2|TRBD1|TRBJ2-7|many
CATLRDRGYEQYF
TGTGCCACCCTCCGGGACAGGGGCTACGAGCAGTACTTC
>TRBV7-8|TRBD1|TRBJ1-1|.
CASKARTGVTEAFF
TGTGCCAGCAAGGCGAGGACAGGGGTTACTGAAGCTTTCTTT
>TRBV5-1|.|TRBJ2-7|few
CASSLGPYRGSYEQYF
TGCGCCAGCAGCTTGGGACCGTATCGGGGCTCCTACGAGCAGTACTTC
>TRBV7-2|.|TRBJ2-3|.
CASSLRRGWTDTQYF
TGTGCCAGCAGCTTAAGAAGGGGTTGGACAGATACGCAGTATTTT
>TRBV30|TRBD1|TRBJ2-3|.
CAWGQGNTDTQYF
TGTGCCTGGGGACAGGGAAACACAGATACGCAGTATTTT
>TRBV20-1|.|TRBJ2-5|.
CSASYGGETQYF
TGCAGTGCTAGTTACGGGGGAGAGACCCAGTACTTC
>TRBV7-6|.|TRBJ1-1|.
CASTNRVTMNTEAFF
TGTGCCAGCACCAATCGGGTTACAATGAACACTGAAGCTTTCTTT
>TRBV19|.|TRBJ2-7|.
CASSSSGVGEQYF
TGTGCCAGTAGTTCCTCGGGGGTAGGCGAGCAGTACTTC
>TRBV6-6|TRBD2|TRBJ2-1|.
CASSLWDLSGGAGEQFF
TGTGCCAGCAGTCTTTGGGACCTTAGCGGGGGGGCCGGGGAGCAGTTCTTC
>TRBV24-1|.|TRBJ2-5|.
CATSDASAGTESQYF
TGTGCCACCAGTGATGCTAGCGCAGGCACAGAGTCCCAGTACTTC
>TRBV30|.|TRBJ2-1|once
CAWSVRGGGGEQFF
TGTGCCTGGAGTGTACGTGGGGGAGGGGGTGAGCAGTTCTTC
>TRBV2|TRBD1|TRBJ1-1|.
CASSGGQGGNTEAFF
TGTGCCAGCAGTGGGGGACAGGGCGGGAACACTGAAGCTTTCTTT
>TRBV6-5|.|TRBJ1-1|once
CASSYLDGQEAFF
TGTGCCAGCAGCTACCTCGATGGCCAAGAAGCTTTCTTT
>TRBV12-3/TRBV12-4|.|TRBJ1-5|.
CASSYGGGQPQHF
TGTGCCAGCAGTTACGGGGGAGGTCAGCCCCAGCATTTT
>TRBV14|.|TRBJ1-2|.
CASSPGHAPLYGYTF
TGTGCCAGCAGCCCCGGACACGCGCCCCTCTATGGCTACACCTTC
>TRBV6-5|.|TRBJ2-1|few
CASSSRTAYNEQFF
TGTGCCAGCAGTTCCAGGACAGCCTACAATGAGCAGTTCTTC
>TRBV14|.|TRBJ2-7|.
CASSSRHYYEQYF
TGTGCCAGCAGCTCTCGGCACTACTACGAGCAGTACTTC
>TRBV28|.|TRBJ1-2|.
CASSKSDRRIYGYTF
TGTGCCAGCAGTAAAAGCGACAGGCGGATTTATGGCTACACCTTC
>TRBV7-9|TRBD1|TRBJ2-5|.
CASSPTPGQGDGTQYF
TGTGCCAGCAGCCCCACGCCGGGACAGGGGGACGGGACCCAGTACTTC
>TRBV30|.|TRBJ2-2|.
CAWSVQISGAGELFF
TGTGCCTGGAGTGTACAAATATCGGGAGCCGGGGAGCTGTTTTTT
>TRBV28|.|TRBJ2-7|.
CASSLGSFGGPSYEQYF
TGTGCCAGCAGTTTAGGGAGTTTCGGGGGGCCGTCCTACGAGCAGTACTTC
>TRBV5-1|.|TRBJ2-1|once
CASSLDWLVEQFF
TGCGCCAGCAGCTTAGACTGGCTGGTTGAGCAGTTCTTC
>TRBV7-2|.|TRBJ1-1|.
CASSLKQGGTEAFF
TGTGCCAGCAGCTTAAAACAGGGTGGGACTGAAGCTTTCTTT
>TRBV5-1|.|TRBJ1-5|.
CASSHSPNQPQHF
TGCGCCAGCAGCCACAGTCCAAATCAGCCCCAGCATTTT
>TRBV5-1|.|TRBJ2-2|once
CASSPSSRLSLNTGELFF
TGCGCCAGCAGCCCCTCCTCCCGACTTTCCCTGAACACCGGGGAGCTGTTTTTT